This TCR beta chain emerged from a study of vaccination and CD4 T cells after COVID-19. This CDR3 has 15 residues. Trimming removed 1 base from V and 4 bases from J; junction bases left unmatched: 4. Germline lookup yields CDR1 LNHNV and CDR2 YYDKDF (reference sequence). Cultured CD4+ T cell DNA was sequenced using the Oncomine TCR Beta short-read assay. A single record per CDR3 protein comes from TCRdb applying MiXCR to the PCR reads. Altogether around 8,200 distinct CDR3 sequences are present, less than 35% being singletons, with the ten largest covering approximately 31%. A note on this clonotype: Its antigen is undetermined.

Described treatment: approximately nine-day PBMC culture with coronavirus spike peptide pools or control peptides (ViraFEST assay). The J gene is TRBJ1-2, the V gene TRBV15; 9 bases match TRBD1. The specimen was cultured CD4+ T cells from blood. This clonotype was sampled from a human donor with COVID-19. CDR3 region: CATSRAVDRGYGYTF. CDR3 bases: TGTGCCACCAGCAGAGCCGTGGACAGGGGCTATGGCTACACCTTC.